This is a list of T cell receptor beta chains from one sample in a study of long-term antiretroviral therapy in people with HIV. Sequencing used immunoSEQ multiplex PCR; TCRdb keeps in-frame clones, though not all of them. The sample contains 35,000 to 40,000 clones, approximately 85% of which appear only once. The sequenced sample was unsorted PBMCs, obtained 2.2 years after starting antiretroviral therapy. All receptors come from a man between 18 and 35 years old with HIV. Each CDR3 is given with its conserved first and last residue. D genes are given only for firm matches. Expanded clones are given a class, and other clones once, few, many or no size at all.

CASSTGSGMPPYEQYF | TGTGCCAGCAGTACGGGTAGCGGGATGCCCCCCTACGAGCAGTACTTC | TRBD2 | TRBJ2-7 | 16 | TRBV2 | NA
CASSLRDSLGEQYF | TGTGCCAGCAGCCTGAGGGACAGCCTTGGCGAGCAGTACTTC | NA | TRBJ2-7 | 14 | TRBV21-1 | NA
CASSTRSVRSNEKLFF | TGTGCCAGCAGCACACGTTCCGTCAGATCTAATGAAAAACTGTTTTTT | NA | TRBJ1-4 | 16 | TRBV7-9 | NA
CASSYFENYGYTF | TGTGCCAGCAGTTACTTCGAAAACTATGGCTACACCTTC | NA | TRBJ1-2 | 13 | TRBV6-5 | once
CASSYSGGGTDTQYF | TGTGCCAGCAGTTATAGCGGGGGGGGCACAGATACGCAGTATTTT | TRBD2 | TRBJ2-3 | 15 | TRBV13 | NA
CASSDLGHRRPETQYF | TGTGCCAGCAGCGATTTGGGACATCGGCGCCCAGAGACCCAGTACTTC | NA | TRBJ2-5 | 16 | TRBV5-5 | NA
CASSLHVGPNVYNEQFF | TGTGCCAGCAGCTTACATGTAGGGCCAAACGTCTACAATGAGCAGTTCTTC | NA | TRBJ2-1 | 17 | TRBV7-9 | NA
CASSQGNTEAFF | TGTGCCAGCAGCCAGGGAAACACTGAAGCTTTCTTT | NA | TRBJ1-1 | 12 | TRBV6-5 | NA
CASSLRRGGNTEAFF | TGTGCCAGCAGCTTGCGGCGGGGTGGGAACACTGAAGCTTTCTTT | NA | TRBJ1-1 | 15 | TRBV7-6 | NA
CASSLPRGFSYNEQFF | TGTGCCAGTAGCCTCCCCCGGGGGTTCTCCTACAATGAGCAGTTCTTC | NA | TRBJ2-1 | 16 | TRBV19 | NA